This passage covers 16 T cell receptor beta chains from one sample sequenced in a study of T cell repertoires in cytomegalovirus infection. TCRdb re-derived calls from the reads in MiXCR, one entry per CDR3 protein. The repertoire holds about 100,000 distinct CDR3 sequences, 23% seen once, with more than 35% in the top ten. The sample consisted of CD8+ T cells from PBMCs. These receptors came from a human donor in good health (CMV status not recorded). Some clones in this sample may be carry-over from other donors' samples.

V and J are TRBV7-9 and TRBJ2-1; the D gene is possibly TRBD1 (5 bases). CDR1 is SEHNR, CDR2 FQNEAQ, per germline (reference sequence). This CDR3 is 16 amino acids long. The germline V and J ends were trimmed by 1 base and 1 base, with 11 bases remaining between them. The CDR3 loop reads CASSLEGPPSYNEQFF. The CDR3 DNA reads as TGTGCCAGCAGCTTAGAGGGGCCTCCGTCCTACAATGAGCAGTTCTTC.

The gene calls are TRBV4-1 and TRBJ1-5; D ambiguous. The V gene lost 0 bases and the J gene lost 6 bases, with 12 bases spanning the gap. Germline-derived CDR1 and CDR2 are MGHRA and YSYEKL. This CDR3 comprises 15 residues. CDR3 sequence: CASSQEPTAGQPQHF. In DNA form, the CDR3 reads TGCGCCAGCAGCCAAGAGCCTACAGCCGGTCAGCCCCAGCATTTT.

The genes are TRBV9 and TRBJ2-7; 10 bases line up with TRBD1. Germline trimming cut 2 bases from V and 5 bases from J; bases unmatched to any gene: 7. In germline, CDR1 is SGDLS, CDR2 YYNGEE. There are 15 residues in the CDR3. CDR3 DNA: TGTGCCAGCAGCGTCGCCGGGACAGGGGTCGACGAGCAGTACTTC. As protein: CASSVAGTGVDEQYF.

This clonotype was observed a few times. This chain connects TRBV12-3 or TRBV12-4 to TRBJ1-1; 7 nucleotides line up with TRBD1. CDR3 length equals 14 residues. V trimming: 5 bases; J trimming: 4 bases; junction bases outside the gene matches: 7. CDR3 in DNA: TGTGCCAGCAGTCCCCGGGGGACAGTCACTGAAGCTTTCTTT. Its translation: CASSPRGTVTEAFF.

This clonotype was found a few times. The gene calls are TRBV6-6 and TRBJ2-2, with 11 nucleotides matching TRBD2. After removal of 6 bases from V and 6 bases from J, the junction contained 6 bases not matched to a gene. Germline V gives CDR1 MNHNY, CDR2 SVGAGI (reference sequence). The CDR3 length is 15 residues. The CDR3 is CASSQGLAEPGELFF. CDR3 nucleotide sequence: TGTGCCAGCAGCCAGGGACTAGCGGAGCCCGGGGAGCTGTTTTTT.

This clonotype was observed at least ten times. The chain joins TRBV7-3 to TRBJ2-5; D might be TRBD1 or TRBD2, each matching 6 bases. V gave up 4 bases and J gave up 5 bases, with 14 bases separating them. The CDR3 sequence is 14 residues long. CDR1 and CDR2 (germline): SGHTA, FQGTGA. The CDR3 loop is CASSSSGAGETQYF. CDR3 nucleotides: TGTGCCAGCAGCTCCTCAGGGGCGGGGGAGACCCAGTACTTC.

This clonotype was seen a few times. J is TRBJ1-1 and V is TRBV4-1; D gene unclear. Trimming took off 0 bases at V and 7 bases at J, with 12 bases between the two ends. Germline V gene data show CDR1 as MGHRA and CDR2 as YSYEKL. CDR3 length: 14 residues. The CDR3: CASSQDGTILEAFF. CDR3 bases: TGCGCCAGCAGCCAAGATGGAACTATTCTTGAAGCTTTCTTT.

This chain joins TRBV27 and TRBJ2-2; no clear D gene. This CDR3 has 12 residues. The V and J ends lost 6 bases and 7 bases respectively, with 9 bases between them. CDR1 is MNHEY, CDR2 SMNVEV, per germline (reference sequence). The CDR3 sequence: CASSLTSGELFF. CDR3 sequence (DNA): TGTGCCAGCAGCCTTACAAGCGGGGAGCTGTTTTTT.

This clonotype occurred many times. The CDR3 region has the DNA TGTGCCAGCAGCATGACTAGCTCCTACAATGAGCAGTTCTTC. Amino acids: CASSMTSSYNEQFF. This chain connects TRBV7-2 to TRBJ2-1; D perhaps matches TRBD2 (6 bases). V was clipped by 5 bases and J by 0 bases, with 8 bases between them. This CDR3 spans 14 amino acids. The V gene's germline CDR1 is SGHTA and CDR2 FQGNSA.

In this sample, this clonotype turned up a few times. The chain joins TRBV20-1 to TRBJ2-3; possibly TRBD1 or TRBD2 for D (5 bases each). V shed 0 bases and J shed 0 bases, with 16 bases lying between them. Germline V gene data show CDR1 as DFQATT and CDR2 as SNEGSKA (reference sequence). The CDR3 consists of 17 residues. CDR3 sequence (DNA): TGCAGTGCTAGAGAGTTGGGGGTGGGACCTAGCACAGATACGCAGTATTTT. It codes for CSARELGVGPSTDTQYF.

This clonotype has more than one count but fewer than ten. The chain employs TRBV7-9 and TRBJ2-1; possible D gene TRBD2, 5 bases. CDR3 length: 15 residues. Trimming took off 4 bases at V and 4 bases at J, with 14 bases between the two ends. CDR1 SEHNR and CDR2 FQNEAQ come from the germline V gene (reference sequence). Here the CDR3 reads CASSSEAGLYNEQFF. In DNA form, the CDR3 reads TGTGCCAGCAGCTCTGAGGCGGGCCTATACAATGAGCAGTTCTTC.

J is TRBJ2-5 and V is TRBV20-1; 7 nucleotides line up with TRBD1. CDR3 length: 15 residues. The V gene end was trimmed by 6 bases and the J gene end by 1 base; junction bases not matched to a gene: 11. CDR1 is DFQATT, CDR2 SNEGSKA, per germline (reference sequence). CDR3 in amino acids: CSAHVLGQPQETQYF. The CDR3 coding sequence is TGCAGTGCACACGTCCTGGGACAGCCCCAAGAGACCCAGTACTTC.

The CDR3 sequence: CASSAFGQGYEQYF. DNA of the CDR3: TGTGCCAGCAGCGCCTTTGGACAGGGCTACGAGCAGTACTTC. This chain uses TRBV9 with TRBJ2-7, with TRBD1 matching over 8 bases. V gave up 3 bases and J gave up 3 bases; unmatched junction bases: 5. From germline, CDR1 is SGDLS and CDR2 YYNGEE. CDR3 length: 14 residues. Full variable domain (rest looked up from reference TRBV9 and TRBJ2-7): DSGVTQTPKHLITATGQRVTLRCSPRSGDLSVYWYQQSLDQGLQFLIQYYNGEERAKGNILERFSAQQFPDLHSELNLSSLELGDSALYFCASSAFGQGYEQYFGPGTRLTVT.

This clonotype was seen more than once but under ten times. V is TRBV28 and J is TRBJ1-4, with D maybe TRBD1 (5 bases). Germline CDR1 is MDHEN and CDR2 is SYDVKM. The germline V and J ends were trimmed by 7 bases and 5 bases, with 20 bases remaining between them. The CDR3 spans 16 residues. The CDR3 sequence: CASTPGTFEGNEKLFF. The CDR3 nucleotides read TGTGCCAGCACCCCAGGGACTTTCGAAGGCAATGAAAAACTGTTTTTT.

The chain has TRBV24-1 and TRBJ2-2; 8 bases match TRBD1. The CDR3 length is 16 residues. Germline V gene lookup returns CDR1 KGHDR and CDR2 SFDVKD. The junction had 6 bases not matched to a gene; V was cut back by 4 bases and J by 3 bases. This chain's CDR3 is CATSDPTQGDTGELFF. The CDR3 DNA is TGTGCCACCAGTGACCCCACACAGGGGGACACCGGGGAGCTGTTTTTT.

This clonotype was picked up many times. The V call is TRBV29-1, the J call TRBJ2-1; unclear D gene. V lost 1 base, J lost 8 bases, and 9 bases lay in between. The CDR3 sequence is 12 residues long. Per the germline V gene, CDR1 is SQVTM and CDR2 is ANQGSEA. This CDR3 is CSVEADLDEQFF. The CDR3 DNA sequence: TGCAGCGTTGAAGCCGATCTTGATGAGCAGTTCTTC.